The T cell receptor (beta chain) described here comes from a study of T cells in narcolepsy. The study, taken as a whole, reports: Autoreactive HCRT-specific and TRIB2-specific clonotypes were marked in same-patient CSF-versus-blood CD4+ comparisons.

Using immunoSEQ multiplex PCR, the repertoire was profiled, and TCRdb retains in-frame clones only, with some absent. The table includes fewer than 35,000 clones, around 79% detected once. The CDR3 consists of 13 residues. Trimming pared 3 bases from V and 6 bases from J, leaving 8 bases between. Germline CDR1 and CDR2: LNHDA and SQIVND (reference sequence). As regards this clone: Its antigen is currently unknown.

Sequencing input: CD45RA- memory CD4+ T cells from PBMCs. The V and J genes are TRBV19 and TRBJ2-2; D not resolved. The clonotype originates from a human donor with narcolepsy. CDR3 nucleotides: TGTGCCAGTAGTATTGTAGAGGCCGGGGAGCTGTTTTTT. Its translation is CASSIVEAGELFF.